These 10 T cell receptor beta chains were sequenced from one sample in a study of cytomegalovirus exposure and HLA in healthy donors. Primers for the PCR totalled 60 Vbeta and 13 Jbeta. Profiled with immunoSEQ multiplex PCR; TCRdb holds only in-frame clones, not every one. The table for this sample gives around 50,000 clones. Sequencing was done on a sample of PBMCs. These receptors were obtained from a woman in her 30s in good health and CMV-seropositive.

V usage is TRBV9 and J usage is TRBJ1-5, with a possible D match to TRBD1 (5 bases). Germline lookup yields CDR1 SGDLS and CDR2 YYNGEE. The CDR3 is 16 amino acids. V was pared by 0 bases and J by 2 bases, with 12 bases between. CDR3 nucleotides: TGTGCCAGCAGCGTAGGCCCCGGGGGTGGCAATCAGCCCCAGCATTTT. It specifies CASSVGPGGGNQPQHF.

The rearrangement uses TRBV11-2 and TRBJ2-7, with D maybe TRBD1 (5 bases). Germline CDR1 and CDR2: SGHAT and FQNNGV. The CDR3 length is 14 residues. V dropped 5 bases and J dropped 6 bases, with 17 bases sitting between them. The CDR3 nucleotides read TGTGCCAGCAGCAAGACAGAGGCAAGGGGCGAGCAGTACTTC. Its protein product is CASSKTEARGEQYF.

The chain joins TRBV14 to TRBJ1-6; tentative D call: TRBD1 (6 bases). Per the germline V gene, CDR1 is SGHDN and CDR2 is FVKESK. The germline V and J ends were trimmed by 8 bases and 7 bases, with 12 bases remaining between them. The length of the CDR3 is 13 residues. The CDR3 DNA is TGTGCCAGCTCTACAGGGTGGAATTCACCCCTCCACTTT. Protein product: CASSTGWNSPLHF.

The gene calls are TRBV5-1 and TRBJ2-3; D is perhaps TRBD1 (5 bases). There are 12 residues in the CDR3. CDR1 is SGHRS, CDR2 YFSETQ, per germline. V lost 4 bases and J 7 bases, leaving 10 bases between the germline ends. CDR3 in DNA: TGCGCCAGCAGCATGACAGAGAATACGCAGTATTTT. Translated, it gives CASSMTENTQYF.

The chain combines TRBV7-9 with TRBJ2-7; D unclear. V lost 1 base and J lost 4, with 14 bases in between. This CDR3 comprises 15 residues. Germline V lookup: CDR1 SEHNR, CDR2 FQNEAQ (reference sequence). CDR3 DNA sequence: TGTGCCAGCAGCTTAGGGGCCTATGCTCGGTACGAGCAGTACTTC. It codes for CASSLGAYARYEQYF.

The chain couples TRBV6-1 to TRBJ1-1; D perhaps matches TRBD1 (6 bases). V lost 1 base and J 7 bases, leaving 13 bases between the germline ends. The germline V gene has CDR1 MNHNS and CDR2 SASEGT. CDR3 length: 14 amino acids. CDR3 sequence reads: CASSEGAGVIEAFF. The CDR3 DNA reads TGTGCCAGCAGTGAAGGGGCAGGGGTTATTGAAGCTTTCTTT.

V and J are TRBV5-1 and TRBJ2-7; D gene ambiguous. CDR1 is SGHRS and CDR2 is YFSETQ in the germline V gene. Trimming cost V 0 bases and J 3 bases, with 13 bases left between them. This CDR3 is built from 15 residues. DNA of the CDR3: TGCGCCAGCAGCTTGGATAATTACAGACACTACGAGCAGTACTTC. Translation: CASSLDNYRHYEQYF.

This chain links TRBV7-6 with TRBJ2-7; TRBD1 matches 8 bases. CDR3 length: 18 amino acids. The trim removed 5 bases at V and 1 base at J, leaving 16 bases unmatched. CDR1 and CDR2 (germline): SGHVS, FNYEAQ. The CDR3, as DNA: TGTGCCAGCAGCCCATTAAAATCCGGGACAGGAGCTTCCTACGAGCAGTACTTC. Translated, it gives CASSPLKSGTGASYEQYF.

The chain links TRBV5-1 to TRBJ1-2; TRBD1 matches at 11 bases. The length of the CDR3 is 16 residues. Germline V CDR1 and CDR2: SGHRS, YFSETQ. Trimming removed 0 bases from V and 4 bases from J; junction bases left unmatched: 5. CDR3 protein: CASSLAGQGDIYGYTF. The CDR3 coding sequence is TGCGCCAGCAGCTTGGCGGGACAGGGGGACATCTATGGCTACACCTTC. Full variable domain (rest looked up from reference TRBV5-1 and TRBJ1-2): KAGVTQTPRYLIKTRGQQVTLSCSPISGHRSVSWYQQTPGQGLQFLFEYFSETQRNKGNFPGRFSGRQFSNSRSEMNVSTLELGDSALYLCASSLAGQGDIYGYTFGSGTRLTVV.

The chain recombines TRBV6-5 with TRBJ1-1; no clear D. V shed 0 bases and J shed 7 bases, with 12 bases lying between them. Looked up from germline, CDR1 is MNHEY and CDR2 is SVGAGI. The CDR3 has 14 amino acids. The chain's CDR3 is CASSYSEGVGEAFF. CDR3 in DNA: TGTGCCAGCAGTTACTCGGAGGGCGTGGGTGAAGCTTTCTTT.